These T cell receptor beta chains were read from a single sample in a study of CD8 T cells in Susac syndrome. TCRdb redid the calling of the immunoSEQ multiplex PCR reads with MiXCR, one entry per CDR3 protein. The sample has 74,000 or so distinct CDR3 sequences, approximately 94% seen once. The source material was CD4+ T cells from PBMCs. The receptors here all came from a human donor with Susac syndrome. Each CDR3 is given with its conserved first and last residue. D genes are given only for firm matches. Expanded clones are given a class, and other clones once, few, many or no size at all.

clone size,D gene,J gene,CDR3 length,V gene,CDR3 protein,CDR3 DNA
.,TRBD2,TRBJ2-1,15,TRBV12-3/TRBV12-4,CASSSAGTSGGAWFF,TGTGCCAGCAGTTCTGCCGGGACTAGCGGGGGGGCGTGGTTCTTC
.,TRBD1,TRBJ1-2,15,TRBV18,CASSDSTGTNYGYTF,TGTGCCAGCTCAGATTCGACAGGGACGAACTATGGCTACACCTTC
.,.,TRBJ2-3,14,TRBV29-1,CSVDRFTSTDTQYF,TGCAGCGTTGACCGATTTACTAGCACAGATACGCAGTATTTT
.,.,TRBJ2-3,18,TRBV6-2/TRBV6-3,CASSYSLTGTQNADTQYF,TGTGCCAGCAGTTACTCACTTACCGGGACACAGAATGCAGATACGCAGTATTTT
few,.,TRBJ1-2,13,TRBV5-1,CASSLASWSGYTF,TGCGCCAGCAGCTTGGCCTCGTGGAGTGGCTACACCTTC
.,.,TRBJ2-7,11,TRBV6-5,CASRGEYEQYF,TGTGCCAGCCGAGGCGAGTACGAGCAGTACTTC
once,TRBD2,TRBJ2-3,16,TRBV11-2,CASSPIGTRGTDTQYF,TGTGCCAGCAGCCCCATAGGGACTAGAGGCACAGATACGCAGTATTTT
.,.,TRBJ1-3,12,TRBV6-2/TRBV6-3,CATGSSGNTIYF,TGTGCCACCGGGAGCTCTGGAAACACCATATATTTT
.,.,TRBJ1-5,15,TRBV2,CASSEARGGNQPQHF,TGTGCCAGCAGTGAGGCCAGGGGTGGCAATCAGCCCCAGCATTTT
.,.,TRBJ2-7,13,TRBV20-1,CSASGDGTYEQYF,TGCAGTGCTAGTGGGGACGGGACTTACGAGCAGTACTTC
.,.,TRBJ1-2,16,TRBV7-2,CASSPVIAGPGDGYTF,TGTGCCAGCAGCCCCGTTATTGCGGGGCCGGGCGATGGCTACACCTTC
.,TRBD2,TRBJ2-7,18,TRBV18,CASSRGTSGRFYSYEQYF,TGTGCCAGCTCACGCGGGACTAGCGGGAGGTTCTACTCCTACGAGCAGTACTTC
once,TRBD1,TRBJ2-5,16,TRBV5-1,CASSRGQGAQEETQYF,TGCGCCAGCAGTCGGGGACAGGGGGCGCAAGAAGAGACCCAGTACTTC
.,.,TRBJ2-1,13,TRBV21-1,CARPGQGLNEQFF,TGTGCCAGACCGGGACAGGGACTGAATGAGCAGTTCTTC
.,TRBD2,TRBJ2-1,15,TRBV6-2/TRBV6-3,CASTWGGVLHNEQFF,TGTGCCAGCACCTGGGGGGGGGTCCTACACAATGAGCAGTTCTTC
once,.,TRBJ2-1,15,TRBV28,CASSFRSPPYNEWVF,TGTGCCAGCAGTTTCCGTAGCCCCCCCTACAATGAGTGGGTCTTC
.,TRBD1,TRBJ2-5,14,TRBV28,CASSLRTGLSTQYF,TGTGCCAGCAGTTTAAGGACAGGGCTGTCGACCCAGTACTTC
.,.,TRBJ2-1,16,TRBV18,CASSPSLGGPRDEQFF,TGTGCCAGCTCACCTTCCCTTGGGGGCCCGCGCGATGAGCAGTTCTTC
.,.,TRBJ1-1,16,TRBV3-1,CASSQDYSPRSTEAFF,TGTGCCAGCAGCCAAGATTACTCCCCCAGAAGCACTGAAGCTTTCTTT
few,.,TRBJ2-7,14,TRBV18,CASSLPGQGYEQYF,TGTGCCAGCTCACTCCCAGGGCAGGGCTACGAGCAGTACTTC
.,.,TRBJ2-2,15,TRBV5-1,CASSIYLGNTGELFF,TGCGCCAGCAGCATTTACTTGGGTAACACCGGGGAGCTGTTTTTT
.,.,TRBJ2-7,14,TRBV27,CASSLQSGFYEQYF,TGTGCCAGCAGTTTACAATCGGGATTCTACGAGCAGTACTTC
.,.,TRBJ2-3,12,TRBV30,CAWTPGVYTQYF,TGTGCCTGGACCCCAGGGGTGTATACGCAGTATTTT
.,.,TRBJ2-7,12,TRBV3-1,CASSPLGGEQYF,TGTGCCAGCAGTCCCCTCGGGGGCGAGCAGTACTTC
.,.,TRBJ2-7,13,TRBV11-2,CASRGSSPYEQYF,TGTGCCAGCCGCGGATCGTCACCCTACGAGCAGTACTTC
.,.,TRBJ2-1,14,TRBV7-2,CASSSTRGHNEQFF,TGTGCCAGCAGCTCCACTAGAGGGCACAATGAGCAGTTCTTC
.,.,TRBJ2-1,11,TRBV5-6,CASLRNNEQFF,TGTGCTTCACTAAGGAACAATGAGCAGTTCTTC
once,.,TRBJ2-5,16,TRBV11-2,CASSLELAATRETQYF,TGTGCCAGCAGCTTAGAGTTAGCGGCTACCCGGGAAACCCAGTACTTC
.,TRBD1,TRBJ1-4,14,TRBV7-6,CASSLTGSNEKLFF,TGTGCCAGCAGCTTGACAGGGAGTAATGAAAAACTGTTTTTT
.,.,TRBJ2-6,14,TRBV2,CASTWFSGANVLTF,TGTGCCAGCACCTGGTTTTCTGGGGCCAACGTCCTGACTTTC
.,.,TRBJ2-4,17,TRBV7-2,CASSLNLEELAKNIQYF,TGTGCCAGCAGCTTAAACTTAGAAGAGCTAGCCAAAAACATTCAGTACTTC
.,.,TRBJ2-7,14,TRBV28,CASSSPGTSYEQYF,TGTGCCAGCAGTTCCCCCGGGACCTCCTACGAGCAGTACTTC
.,.,TRBJ1-3,15,TRBV20-1,CSAFGGAQRGNTIYF,TGCAGTGCCTTCGGGGGGGCCCAACGGGGAAACACCATATATTTT
.,.,TRBJ1-4,15,TRBV15,CATSRSGPANEKLFF,TGTGCCACCAGCAGGAGTGGTCCGGCTAATGAAAAACTGTTTTTT
.,TRBD1,TRBJ1-4,13,TRBV12-3/TRBV12-4,CASSNRGYEKLFF,TGTGCCAGCAGTAACAGGGGTTATGAAAAACTGTTTTTT
.,TRBD1,TRBJ1-5,14,TRBV2,CASNDNRGNQPQHF,TGTGCCAGCAATGACAACAGGGGGAATCAGCCCCAGCATTTT
once,.,TRBJ1-2,15,TRBV19,CASSIVPTPGVGNTF,TGTGCCAGTAGTATTGTCCCTACCCCAGGGGTCGGCAACACCTTC